This T cell receptor (beta chain) emerged from a study of T cells in Graves' hyperthyroidism and ophthalmopathy. This clonotype was seen repeatedly, ten times or more. RNA transcripts served as the template for amplifying TCR beta CDR3 regions. The primer set for the first-round RT-PCR of the TCR CDR3 was HTBI. TCRdb recomputed calls from the multiplex PCR reads with MiXCR, one row per CDR3 protein. This repertoire shows under 400,000 distinct CDR3 sequences, around 18% found once; its top ten account for about 16%. The ends were cut back, 0 bases at V and 11 bases at J, with 13 bases in the middle. This CDR3 region has 12 residues. From germline, CDR1 is SQVTM and CDR2 ANQGSEA. The PBMCs studied were ones that came from about 9.9 ml fresh peripheral blood.

This TCR was recovered from a woman aged 40 to 49 with Graves' ophthalmopathy. The genes are TRBV29-1 and TRBJ1-1, with D tentatively TRBD1 (5 bases). Sequencing was performed on blood. This chain's CDR3 is CSVEDLVRGAFF. In DNA form, the CDR3 reads TGCAGCGTTGAAGATCTCGTTCGGGGGGCTTTCTTT.